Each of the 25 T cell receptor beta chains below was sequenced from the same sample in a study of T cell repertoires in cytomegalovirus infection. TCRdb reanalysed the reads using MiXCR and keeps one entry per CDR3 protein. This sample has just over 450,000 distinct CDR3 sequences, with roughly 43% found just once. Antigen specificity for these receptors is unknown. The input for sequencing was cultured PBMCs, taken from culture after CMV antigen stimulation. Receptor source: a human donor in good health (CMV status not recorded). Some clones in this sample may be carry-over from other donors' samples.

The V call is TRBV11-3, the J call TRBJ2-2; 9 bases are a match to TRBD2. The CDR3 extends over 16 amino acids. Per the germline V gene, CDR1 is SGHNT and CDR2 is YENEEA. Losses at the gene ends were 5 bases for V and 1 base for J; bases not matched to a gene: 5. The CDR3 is CASSHSGGVNTGELFF. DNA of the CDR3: TGTGCCAGCAGCCATAGCGGGGGAGTGAACACCGGGGAGCTGTTTTTT.

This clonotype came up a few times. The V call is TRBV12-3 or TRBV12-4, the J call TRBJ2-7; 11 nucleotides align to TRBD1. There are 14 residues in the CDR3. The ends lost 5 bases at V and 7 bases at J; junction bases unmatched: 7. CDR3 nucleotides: TGTGCCAGCAGTCCGCGGACAGGGGGCTGGGAGCAGTACTTC. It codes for CASSPRTGGWEQYF.

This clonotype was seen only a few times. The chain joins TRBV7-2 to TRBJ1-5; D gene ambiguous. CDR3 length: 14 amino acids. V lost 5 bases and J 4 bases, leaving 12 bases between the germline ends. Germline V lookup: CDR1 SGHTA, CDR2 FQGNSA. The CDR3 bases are TGTGCCAGCAGCCTACAACCCCCTAATCAGCCCCAGCATTTT. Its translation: CASSLQPPNQPQHF.

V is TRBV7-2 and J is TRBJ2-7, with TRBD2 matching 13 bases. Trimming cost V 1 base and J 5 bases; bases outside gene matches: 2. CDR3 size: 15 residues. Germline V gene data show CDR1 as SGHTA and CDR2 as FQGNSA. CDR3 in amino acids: CASSLGLAGGDEQYF. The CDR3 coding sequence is TGTGCCAGCAGCTTAGGACTAGCGGGAGGAGACGAGCAGTACTTC.

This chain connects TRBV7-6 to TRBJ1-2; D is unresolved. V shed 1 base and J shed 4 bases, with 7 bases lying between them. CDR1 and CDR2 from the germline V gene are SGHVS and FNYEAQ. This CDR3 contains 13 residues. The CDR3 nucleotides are TGTGCCAGCAGCTTAGTTATCCTCTATGGCTACACCTTC. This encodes CASSLVILYGYTF.

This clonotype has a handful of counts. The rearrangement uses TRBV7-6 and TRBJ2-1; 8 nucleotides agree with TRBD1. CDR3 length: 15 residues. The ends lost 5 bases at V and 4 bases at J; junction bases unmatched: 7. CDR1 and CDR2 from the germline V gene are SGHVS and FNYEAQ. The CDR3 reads CASSLMGQAYNEQFF. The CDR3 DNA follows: TGTGCCAGCAGCCTTATGGGACAGGCTTACAATGAGCAGTTCTTC.

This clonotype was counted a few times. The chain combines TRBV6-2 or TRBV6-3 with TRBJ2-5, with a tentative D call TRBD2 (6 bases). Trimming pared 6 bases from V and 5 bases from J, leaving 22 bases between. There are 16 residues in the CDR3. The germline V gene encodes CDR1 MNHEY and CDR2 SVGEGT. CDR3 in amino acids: CASSGTRRLVGETQYF. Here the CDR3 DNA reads TGTGCCAGCAGCGGAACTCGACGACTAGTCGGGGAGACCCAGTACTTC.

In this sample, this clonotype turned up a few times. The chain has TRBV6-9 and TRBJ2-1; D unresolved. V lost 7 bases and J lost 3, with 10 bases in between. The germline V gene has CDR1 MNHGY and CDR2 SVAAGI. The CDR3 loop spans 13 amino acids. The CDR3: CASKFDNYNEQFF. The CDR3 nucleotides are TGTGCCAGCAAATTCGACAACTACAATGAGCAGTTCTTC.

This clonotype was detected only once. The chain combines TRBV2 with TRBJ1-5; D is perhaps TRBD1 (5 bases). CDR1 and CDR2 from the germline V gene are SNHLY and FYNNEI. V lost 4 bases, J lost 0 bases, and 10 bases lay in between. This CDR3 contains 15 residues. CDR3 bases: TGTGCCAGCAGTGGAGGGGCGGTTAGCAATCAGCCCCAGCATTTT. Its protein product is CASSGGAVSNQPQHF.

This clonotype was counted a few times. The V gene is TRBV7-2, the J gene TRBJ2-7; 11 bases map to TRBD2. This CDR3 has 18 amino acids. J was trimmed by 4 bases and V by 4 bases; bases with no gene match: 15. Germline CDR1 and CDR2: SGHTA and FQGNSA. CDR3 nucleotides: TGTGCCAGCAGCTCGACAGGTGGGACCCGGACTAGCGGGTACGAGCAGTACTTC. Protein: CASSSTGGTRTSGYEQYF.

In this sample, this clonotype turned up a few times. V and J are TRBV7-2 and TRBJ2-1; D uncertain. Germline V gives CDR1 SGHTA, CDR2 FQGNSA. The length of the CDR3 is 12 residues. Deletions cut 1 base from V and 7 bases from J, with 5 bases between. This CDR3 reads CASSLEVNEQFF. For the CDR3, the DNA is TGTGCCAGCAGCTTAGAGGTTAATGAGCAGTTCTTC. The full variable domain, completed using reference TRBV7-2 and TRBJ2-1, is GAGVSQSPSNKVTEKGKDVELRCDPISGHTALYWYRQSLGQGLEFLIYFQGNSAPDKSGLPSDRFSAERTGGSVSTLTIQRTQQEDSAVYLCASSLEVNEQFFGPGTRLTVL.

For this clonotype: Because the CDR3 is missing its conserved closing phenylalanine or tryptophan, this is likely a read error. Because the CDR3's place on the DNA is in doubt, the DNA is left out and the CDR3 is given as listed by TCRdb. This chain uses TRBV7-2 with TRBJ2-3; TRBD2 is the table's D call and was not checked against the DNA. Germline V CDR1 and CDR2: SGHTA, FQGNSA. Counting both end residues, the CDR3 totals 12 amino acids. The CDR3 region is CASSSLAGGPLV.

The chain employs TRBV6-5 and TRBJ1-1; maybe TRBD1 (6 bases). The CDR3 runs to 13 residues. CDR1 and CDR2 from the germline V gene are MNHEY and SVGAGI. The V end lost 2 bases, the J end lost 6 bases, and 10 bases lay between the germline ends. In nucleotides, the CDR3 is TGTGCCAGCAGTTACGGCAGGGGTGCTGAAGCTTTCTTT. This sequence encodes CASSYGRGAEAFF.

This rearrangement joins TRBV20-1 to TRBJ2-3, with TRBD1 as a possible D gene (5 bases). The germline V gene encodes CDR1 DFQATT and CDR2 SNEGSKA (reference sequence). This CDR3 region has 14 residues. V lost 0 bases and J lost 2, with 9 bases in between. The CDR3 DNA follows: TGCAGTGCTAGAGATAGACAGACCACAGATACGCAGTATTTT. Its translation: CSARDRQTTDTQYF.

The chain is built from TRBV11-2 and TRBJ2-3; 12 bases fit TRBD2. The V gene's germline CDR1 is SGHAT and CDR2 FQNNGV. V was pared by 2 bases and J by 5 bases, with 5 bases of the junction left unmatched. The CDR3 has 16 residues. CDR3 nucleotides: TGTGCCAGCAGCTTACTAGCGGGGGGGTTTAAAGATACGCAGTATTTT. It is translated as CASSLLAGGFKDTQYF.

In DNA, the CDR3 is TGCAGTGCTCGCGGCCCGGGACTAGCGGGAGGGTCCTACAATGAGCAGTTCTTC. This encodes CSARGPGLAGGSYNEQFF. This chain links TRBV20-1 with TRBJ2-1; 16 positions match TRBD2. The germline V gene encodes CDR1 DFQATT and CDR2 SNEGSKA (reference sequence). With V trimmed by 5 bases and J by 1 base, 8 bases remained unmatched. The CDR3 spans 18 residues.

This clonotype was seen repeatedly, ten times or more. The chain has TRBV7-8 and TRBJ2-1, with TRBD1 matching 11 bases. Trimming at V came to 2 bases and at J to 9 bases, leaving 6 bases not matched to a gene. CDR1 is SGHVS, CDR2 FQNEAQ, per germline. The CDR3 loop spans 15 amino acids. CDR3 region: CASSLIGQGAVEQFF. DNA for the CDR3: TGTGCCAGCAGCTTAATAGGACAGGGGGCGGTTGAGCAGTTCTTC.

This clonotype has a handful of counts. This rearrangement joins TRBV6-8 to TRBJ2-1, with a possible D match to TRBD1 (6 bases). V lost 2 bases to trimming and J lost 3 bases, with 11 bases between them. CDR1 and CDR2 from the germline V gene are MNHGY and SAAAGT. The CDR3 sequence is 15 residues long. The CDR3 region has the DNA TGTGCCAGCAGTTACACAGGGCTGGTCTACAATGAGCAGTTCTTC. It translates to CASSYTGLVYNEQFF.

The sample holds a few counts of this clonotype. DNA for the CDR3: TGTGCCACCGGTGCCGGCTCCTTCTCTGGAAACACCATATATTTT. This sequence encodes CATGAGSFSGNTIYF. The V gene is TRBV7-2, the J gene TRBJ1-3, with D hard to call. The CDR3 contains 15 residues. Per germline, CDR1 SGHTA and CDR2 FQGNSA. Trimming took off 10 bases at V and 0 bases at J, with 16 bases between the two ends.

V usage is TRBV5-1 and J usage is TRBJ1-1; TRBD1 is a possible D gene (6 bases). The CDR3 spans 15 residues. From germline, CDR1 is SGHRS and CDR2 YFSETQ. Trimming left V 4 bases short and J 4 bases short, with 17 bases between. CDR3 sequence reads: CASSKPRGDSTEAFF. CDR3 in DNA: TGCGCCAGCAGCAAACCCAGGGGTGACAGCACTGAAGCTTTCTTT.

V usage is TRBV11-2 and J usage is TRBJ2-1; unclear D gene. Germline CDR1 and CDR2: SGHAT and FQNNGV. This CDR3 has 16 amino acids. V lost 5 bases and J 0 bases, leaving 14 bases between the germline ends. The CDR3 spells CASSPNLLSSYNEQFF. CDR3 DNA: TGTGCCAGCAGCCCGAACCTTCTGAGCTCCTACAATGAGCAGTTCTTC.

The CDR3 bases are TGTGCCAGCAGCACCCAGCGGACCGGCACAGATACGCAGTATTTT. It yields the protein CASSTQRTGTDTQYF. The chain employs TRBV7-2 and TRBJ2-3, with D possibly TRBD2 on 5 matching bases. The length of the CDR3 is 15 residues. Deletions cut 5 bases from V and 1 base from J, with 13 bases between. Germline values: CDR1 SGHTA, CDR2 FQGNSA.

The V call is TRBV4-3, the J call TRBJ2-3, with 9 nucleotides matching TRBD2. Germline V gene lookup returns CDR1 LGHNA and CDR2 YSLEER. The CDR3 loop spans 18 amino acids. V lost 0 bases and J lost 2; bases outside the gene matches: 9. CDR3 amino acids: CASSQEENSGGNTDTQYF. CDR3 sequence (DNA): TGCGCCAGCAGCCAAGAAGAAAATAGCGGGGGTAACACAGATACGCAGTATTTT.

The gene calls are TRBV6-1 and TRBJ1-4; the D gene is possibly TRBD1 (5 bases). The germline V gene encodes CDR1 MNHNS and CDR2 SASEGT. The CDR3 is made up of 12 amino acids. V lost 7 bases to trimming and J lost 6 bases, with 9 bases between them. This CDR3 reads CASMGGDEKLFF. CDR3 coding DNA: TGTGCCAGCATGGGAGGGGATGAAAAACTGTTTTTT.

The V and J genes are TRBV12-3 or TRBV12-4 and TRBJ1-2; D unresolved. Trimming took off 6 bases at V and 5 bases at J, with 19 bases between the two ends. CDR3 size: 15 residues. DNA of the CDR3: TGTGCCAGCAGCCGAAGGGATAGTGCGAGATATGGCTACACCTTC. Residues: CASSRRDSARYGYTF.